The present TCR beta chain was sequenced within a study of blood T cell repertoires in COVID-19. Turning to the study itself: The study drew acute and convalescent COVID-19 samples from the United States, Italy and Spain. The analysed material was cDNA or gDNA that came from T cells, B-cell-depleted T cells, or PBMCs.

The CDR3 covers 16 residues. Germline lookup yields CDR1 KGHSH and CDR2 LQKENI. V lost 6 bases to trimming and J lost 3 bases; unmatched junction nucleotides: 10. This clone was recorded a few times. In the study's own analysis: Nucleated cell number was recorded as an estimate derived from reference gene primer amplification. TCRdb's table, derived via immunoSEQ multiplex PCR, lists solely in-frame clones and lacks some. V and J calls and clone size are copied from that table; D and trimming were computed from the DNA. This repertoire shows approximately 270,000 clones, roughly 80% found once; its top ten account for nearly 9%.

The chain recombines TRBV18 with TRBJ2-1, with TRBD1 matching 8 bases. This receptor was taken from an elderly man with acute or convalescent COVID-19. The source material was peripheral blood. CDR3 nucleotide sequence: TGTGCCAGCTCCCCTCAAAGACAGGGGAACTACAATGAGCAGTTCTTC. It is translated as CASSPQRQGNYNEQFF.